This TCR beta chain was captured by sequencing in a study of CD8 T cells in Susac syndrome. TCR beta was sequenced from blood CD8+ and CD4+ T cells. About this clonotype itself: No antigen is known for it.

Study outcomes and limitations: Only a relatively small number of individuals were included in the TCR sequencing and HLA analysis.

Losses at the gene ends were 5 bases for V and 0 bases for J; bases not matched to a gene: 3. Germline V lookup: CDR1 LNHDA, CDR2 SQIVND (reference sequence). This CDR3 is built from 14 residues. Roughly 0.45 to 1 ug RNA was reverse transcribed with random hexamers. A multiplex approach, immunoSEQ multiplex PCR, amplified TCR beta CDR3 across 54 Vbeta and 13 Jbeta. TCRdb reprocessed the immunoSEQ multiplex PCR reads with MiXCR, giving one entry per CDR3 protein. The data show about 440,000 distinct CDR3 sequences, approximately 85% seen once. This sequence originates from a human donor with multiple sclerosis. The chain is built from TRBV19 and TRBJ1-1; 7 nucleotides align to TRBD1. The source material was CD8+ T cells from PBMCs. The CDR3 reads CASSAGTVNTEAFF. The CDR3 bases are TGTGCCAGTAGTGCCGGGACAGTGAACACTGAAGCTTTCTTT.